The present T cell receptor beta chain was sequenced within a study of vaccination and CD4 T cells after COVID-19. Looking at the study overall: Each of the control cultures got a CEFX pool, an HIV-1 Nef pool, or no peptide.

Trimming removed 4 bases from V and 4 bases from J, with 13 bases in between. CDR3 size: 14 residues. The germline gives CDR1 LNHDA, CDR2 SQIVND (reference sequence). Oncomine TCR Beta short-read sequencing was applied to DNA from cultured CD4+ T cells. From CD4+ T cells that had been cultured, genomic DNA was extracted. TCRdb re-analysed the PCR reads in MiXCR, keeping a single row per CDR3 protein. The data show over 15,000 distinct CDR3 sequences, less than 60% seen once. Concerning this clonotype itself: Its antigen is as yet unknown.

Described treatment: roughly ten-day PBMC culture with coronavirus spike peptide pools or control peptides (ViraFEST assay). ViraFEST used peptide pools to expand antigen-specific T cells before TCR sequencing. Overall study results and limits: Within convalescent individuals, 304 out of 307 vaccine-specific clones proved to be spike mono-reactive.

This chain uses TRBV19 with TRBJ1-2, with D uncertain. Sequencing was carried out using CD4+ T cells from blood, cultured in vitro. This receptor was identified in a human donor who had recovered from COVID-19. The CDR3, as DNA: TGTGCCAGTAGTACAGAGCCGACCGTCTATGGCTACACCTTC. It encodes CASSTEPTVYGYTF.